This TCR beta chain originates from a study of shared clonotypes between healthy human individuals. Study background: A donor's plate count was three for CD4 naive and three for CD4 memory; CD8 naive had two and CD8 memory one. General study findings and limits: Naive subsets usually exceeded memory subsets in estimated richness.

As to this clone: Antigen specificity is unknown. The same CDR3 can be traced to other DNA sequences in this sample.

Data came from immunoSEQ multiplex PCR; TCRdb stores just in-frame clones and leaves some out. Of under 2.5 million clones listed, about 90% were seen once; the top ten hold approximately 0.41%. All donors were Caucasian adults living in Nashville, Tennessee. Subsets obtained from CD4+ cells comprised CD45RA+ naive and CD45RA-negative memory cells. This CDR3 comprises 13 residues. The V and J ends lost 4 bases and 7 bases, in that order; junction bases with no gene match: 4. Germline V gene data show CDR1 as SGHRS and CDR2 as YFSETQ. V and J are TRBV5-1 and TRBJ1-2; 10 bases align to TRBD1. The sequenced sample was naive CD4+ T cells from PBMCs. Documented subset: CD45RA+ positively selected. The receptor was isolated from a man between 18 and 29 years old in good health. Some clones in this sample may be carry-over from other donors' samples. The CDR3 DNA sequence: TGCGCCAGCAGCCCAGGGACAGGGGTTGGCTACACCTTC. This codes for CASSPGTGVGYTF.